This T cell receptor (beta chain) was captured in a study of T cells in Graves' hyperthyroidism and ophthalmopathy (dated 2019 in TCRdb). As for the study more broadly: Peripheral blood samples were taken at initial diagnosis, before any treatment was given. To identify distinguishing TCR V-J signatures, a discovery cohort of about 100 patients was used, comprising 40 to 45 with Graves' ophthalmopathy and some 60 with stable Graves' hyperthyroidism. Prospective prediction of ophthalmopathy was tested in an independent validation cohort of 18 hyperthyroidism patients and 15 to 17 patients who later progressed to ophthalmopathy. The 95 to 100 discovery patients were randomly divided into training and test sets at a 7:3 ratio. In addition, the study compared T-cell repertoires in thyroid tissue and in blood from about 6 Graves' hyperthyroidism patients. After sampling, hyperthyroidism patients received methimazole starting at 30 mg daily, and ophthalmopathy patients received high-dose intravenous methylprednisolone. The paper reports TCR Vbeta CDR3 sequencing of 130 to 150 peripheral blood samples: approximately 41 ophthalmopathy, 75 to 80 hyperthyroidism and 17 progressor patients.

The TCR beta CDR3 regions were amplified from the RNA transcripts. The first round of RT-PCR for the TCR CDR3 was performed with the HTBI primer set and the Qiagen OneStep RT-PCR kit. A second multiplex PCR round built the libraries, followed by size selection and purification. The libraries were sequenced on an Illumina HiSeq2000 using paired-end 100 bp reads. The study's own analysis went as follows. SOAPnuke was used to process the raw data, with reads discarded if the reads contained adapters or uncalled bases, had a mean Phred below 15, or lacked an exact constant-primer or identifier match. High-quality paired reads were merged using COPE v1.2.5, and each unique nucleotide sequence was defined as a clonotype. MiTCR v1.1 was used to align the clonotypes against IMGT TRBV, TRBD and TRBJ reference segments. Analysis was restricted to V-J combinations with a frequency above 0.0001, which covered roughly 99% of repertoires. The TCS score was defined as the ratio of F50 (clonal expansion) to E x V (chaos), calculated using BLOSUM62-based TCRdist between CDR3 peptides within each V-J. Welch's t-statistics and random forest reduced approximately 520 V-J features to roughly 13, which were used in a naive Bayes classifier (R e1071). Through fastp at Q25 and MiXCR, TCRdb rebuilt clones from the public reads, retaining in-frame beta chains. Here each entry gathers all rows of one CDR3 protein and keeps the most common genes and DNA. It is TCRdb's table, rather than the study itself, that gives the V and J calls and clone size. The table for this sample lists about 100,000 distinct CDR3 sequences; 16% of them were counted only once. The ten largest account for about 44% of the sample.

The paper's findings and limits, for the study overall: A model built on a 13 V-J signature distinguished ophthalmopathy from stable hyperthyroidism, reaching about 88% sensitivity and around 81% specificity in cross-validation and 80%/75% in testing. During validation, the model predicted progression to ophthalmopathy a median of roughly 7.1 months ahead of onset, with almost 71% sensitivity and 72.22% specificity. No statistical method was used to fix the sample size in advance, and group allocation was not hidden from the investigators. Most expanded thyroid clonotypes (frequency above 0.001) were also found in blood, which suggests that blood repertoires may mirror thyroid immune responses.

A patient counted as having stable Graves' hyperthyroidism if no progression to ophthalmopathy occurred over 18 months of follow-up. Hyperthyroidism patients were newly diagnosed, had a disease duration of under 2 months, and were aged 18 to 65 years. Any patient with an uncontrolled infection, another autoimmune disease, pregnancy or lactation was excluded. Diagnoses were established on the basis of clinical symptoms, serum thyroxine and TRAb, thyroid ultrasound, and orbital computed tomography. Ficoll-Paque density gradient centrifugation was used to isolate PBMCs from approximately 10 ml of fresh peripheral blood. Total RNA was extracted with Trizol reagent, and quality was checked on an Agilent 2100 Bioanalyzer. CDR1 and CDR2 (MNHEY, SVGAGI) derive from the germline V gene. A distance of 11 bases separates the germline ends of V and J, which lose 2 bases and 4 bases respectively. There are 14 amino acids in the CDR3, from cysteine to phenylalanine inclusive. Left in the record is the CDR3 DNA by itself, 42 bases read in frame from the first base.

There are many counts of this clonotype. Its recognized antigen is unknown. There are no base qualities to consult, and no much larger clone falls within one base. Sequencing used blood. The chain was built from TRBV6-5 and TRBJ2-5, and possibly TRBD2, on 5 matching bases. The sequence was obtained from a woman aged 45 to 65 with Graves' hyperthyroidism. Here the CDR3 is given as CASSYRAVVETQYF. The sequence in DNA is TGTGCCAGCAGTTACCGAGCGGTGGTAGAGACCCAGTACTTC.